These T cell receptor beta chains were read from a single sample in a study of TIL therapy for anti-PD-1-resistant metastatic lung cancer. Sequenced by immunoSEQ multiplex PCR; TCRdb stores in-frame clones only, minus some. Seen here are about 46,000 clones, 80% to 90% observed once, and the top ten hold 5%. The specimen was blood, collected at baseline. These receptors were taken from a person between 25 and 79 years old with non-small cell lung cancer. The conserved cysteine and the conserved F or W are not part of the CDR3 here.

V gene	J gene	CDR3 protein
TRBV7-9	TRBJ2-3	ASSLPLSTDTQY
TRBV5-6	TRBJ1-6	ASSLVGNSPLH
TRBV13	TRBJ2-7	ASRPLQSPYEQY
TRBV6-2/TRBV6-3	TRBJ2-1	ASSYTEGSYNEQF
TRBV28	TRBJ2-7	ASRQGGPYEQY
TRBV11-3	TRBJ2-1	ASSSGLAGGWDEQF
TRBV27	TRBJ2-3	ASSGQGNTQY
TRBV13	TRBJ2-7	ASSPSPGFQDSYEQY
TRBV30	TRBJ1-2	AWRPSGRRGYT
TRBV27	TRBJ2-1	ASRGNEQF
TRBV30	TRBJ1-3	AWSVGLTFSGNTIY
TRBV7-2	TRBJ1-1	ASSLATGVNTEAF
TRBV3-1/TRBV3-2	TRBJ2-3	ASSLRGGSADTQY
TRBV23-1	TRBJ2-1	ASSRFSLAGGYEYSADEQF
TRBV28	TRBJ1-2	ASSTTTQGAFGYT
TRBV18	TRBJ1-5	ASSPGNNQPQH
TRBV4-1	TRBJ2-4	ASSLLDRDRGRQY
TRBV2	TRBJ2-3	ASSEATGQGLISTDTQY
TRBV7-4	TRBJ2-7	ASSPRREALLPSYEQY
TRBV7-9	TRBJ2-1	ASSFASDEQF
TRBV7-9	TRBJ1-1	ASSLAVSSRTEAF
TRBV11-2	TRBJ1-5	ASSFGTGMGQPQH
TRBV11-3	TRBJ2-3	ASSPDAGQKSDTQY
TRBV5-1	TRBJ2-7	ASSLGQFDDEQY
TRBV5-1	TRBJ2-7	ASSLNGGPTYEQY
TRBV5-6	TRBJ1-5	ASRRTGEGQPQH
TRBV28	TRBJ1-5	ASSPVWQPQH
TRBV5-1	TRBJ2-7	ASTPAPSGMYEQY
TRBV10-1	TRBJ2-7	ARRVSYEQY
TRBV6-5	TRBJ2-1	ASSRGGRDNEQF
TRBV19	TRBJ2-7	ASSIPSGASGYEQY
TRBV4-3	TRBJ1-2	ASSQGERDGYT
TRBV30	TRBJ2-5	AWRQGVVETQY
TRBV19	TRBJ1-2	ASTSLGGNWTYGYT
TRBV6-2/TRBV6-3	TRBJ1-4	ASSTSTSLNEKLF
TRBV7-3	TRBJ2-7	ASSLSFGQAYEQY
TRBV7-9	TRBJ2-5	ASSLGLAGGPTPQETQY
TRBV10-3	TRBJ1-2	AISDASSNYGYT
TRBV2	TRBJ1-1	ASIWDQNTEAF
TRBV6-5	TRBJ2-3	ASSYLGSGITDTQY
TRBV7-2	TRBJ2-6	ASSFQGAGANVLT
TRBV19	TRBJ2-2	ASSNRHVGELF
TRBV7-3	TRBJ2-3	ASSTNGETSAY
TRBV11-2	TRBJ2-7	ASSLDDLAEPYEQY
TRBV29-1	TRBJ2-5	SVDGGRGGETQY
TRBV10-3	TRBJ2-3	ATEARGTDTQY